This TCR beta chain was captured in a study of blood T cell repertoires in COVID-19. As for the study in general: Samples representing acute and convalescent COVID-19 were sourced from the United States, Italy and Spain. The cDNA or gDNA used as material had been derived from T cells, B-cell-depleted T cells, or PBMCs.

As processed by the authors: It was from reference gene primer amplification that nucleated cell counts were estimated. TCRdb's table, derived via immunoSEQ multiplex PCR, lists solely in-frame clones and lacks some. The D gene and trimming were derived from the DNA, and the V and J assignments and clone size from that table. The sample records 370,000 or so clones, more than 65% being singletons. The CDR3 covers 16 residues. CDR1 and CDR2 from the germline V gene are MNHNS and SASEGT. Trimming removed 2 bases from V and 4 bases from J, with 15 bases in between. V usage is TRBV6-1 and J usage is TRBJ2-1, with TRBD2 as a possible D gene (7 bases). The TCR sequence derives from a human donor with acute or convalescent COVID-19. The donor label of this sample is uncertain. The sample comprised peripheral blood. The CDR3 reads CASSESPGGYYNEQFF. The DNA for the CDR3 is TGTGCCAGCAGTGAATCCCCGGGGGGCTATTACAATGAGCAGTTCTTC.